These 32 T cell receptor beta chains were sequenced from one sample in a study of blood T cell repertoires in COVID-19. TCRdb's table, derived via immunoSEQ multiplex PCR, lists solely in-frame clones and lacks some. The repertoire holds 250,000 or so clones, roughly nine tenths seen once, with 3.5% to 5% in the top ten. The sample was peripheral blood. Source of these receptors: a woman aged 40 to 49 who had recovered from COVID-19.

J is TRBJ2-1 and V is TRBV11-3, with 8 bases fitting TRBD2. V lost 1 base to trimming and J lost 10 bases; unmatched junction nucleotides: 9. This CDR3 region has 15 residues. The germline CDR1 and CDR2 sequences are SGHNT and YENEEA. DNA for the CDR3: TGTGCCAGCAGCTTAGGTTCCGGGACTAGGGGGGAGCAGTTCTTC. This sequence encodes CASSLGSGTRGEQFF.

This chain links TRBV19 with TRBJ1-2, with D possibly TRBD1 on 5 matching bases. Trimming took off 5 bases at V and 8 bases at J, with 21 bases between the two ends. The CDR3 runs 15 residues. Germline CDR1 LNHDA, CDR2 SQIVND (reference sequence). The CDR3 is CASSARRQPSAGYTF. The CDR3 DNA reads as TGTGCCAGTAGTGCCCGTAGACAGCCAAGCGCGGGCTACACCTTC.

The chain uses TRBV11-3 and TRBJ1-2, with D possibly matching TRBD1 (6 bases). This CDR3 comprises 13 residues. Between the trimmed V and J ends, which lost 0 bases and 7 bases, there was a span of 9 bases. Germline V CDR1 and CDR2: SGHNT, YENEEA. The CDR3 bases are TGTGCCAGCAGCTTAGACGGGGGGCTTGGCTACACCTTC. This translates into CASSLDGGLGYTF.

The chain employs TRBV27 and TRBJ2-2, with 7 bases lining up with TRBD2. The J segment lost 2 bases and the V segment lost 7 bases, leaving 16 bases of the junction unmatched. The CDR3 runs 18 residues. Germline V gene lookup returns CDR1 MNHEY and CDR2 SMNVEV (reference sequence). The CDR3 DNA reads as TGTGCCAGCACCTTTACGGGCGTGGCGGGGGTTAACACCGGGGAGCTGTTTTTT. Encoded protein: CASTFTGVAGVNTGELFF.

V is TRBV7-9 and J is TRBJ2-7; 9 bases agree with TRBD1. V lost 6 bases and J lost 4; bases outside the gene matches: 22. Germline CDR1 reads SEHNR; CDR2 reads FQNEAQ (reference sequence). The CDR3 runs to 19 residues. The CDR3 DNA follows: TGTGCCAGCAGTAGAAACCCCTACAGGGGGCATGATTTAACGTACGAGCAGTACGTC. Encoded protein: CASSRNPYRGHDLTYEQYV.

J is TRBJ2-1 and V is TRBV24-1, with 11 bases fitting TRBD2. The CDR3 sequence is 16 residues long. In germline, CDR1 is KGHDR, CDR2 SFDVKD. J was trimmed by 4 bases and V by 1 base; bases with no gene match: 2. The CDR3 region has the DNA TGTGCCACCAGTGATTTTATAGCGGGGGGGTACAATGAGCAGTTCTTC. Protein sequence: CATSDFIAGGYNEQFF.

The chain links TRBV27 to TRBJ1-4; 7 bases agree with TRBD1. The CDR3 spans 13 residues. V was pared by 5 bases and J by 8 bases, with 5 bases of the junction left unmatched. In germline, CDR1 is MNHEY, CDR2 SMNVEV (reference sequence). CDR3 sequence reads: CASSGQAGEKLFF. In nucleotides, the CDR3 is TGTGCCAGCAGTGGACAGGCGGGGGAAAAACTGTTTTTT.

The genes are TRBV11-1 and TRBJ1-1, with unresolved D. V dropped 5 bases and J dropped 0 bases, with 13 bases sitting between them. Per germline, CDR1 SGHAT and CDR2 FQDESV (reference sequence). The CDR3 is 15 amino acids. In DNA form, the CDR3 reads TGTGCCAGCAGCGCGGGCGCGCTTATGAACACTGAAGCTTTCTTT. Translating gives CASSAGALMNTEAFF.

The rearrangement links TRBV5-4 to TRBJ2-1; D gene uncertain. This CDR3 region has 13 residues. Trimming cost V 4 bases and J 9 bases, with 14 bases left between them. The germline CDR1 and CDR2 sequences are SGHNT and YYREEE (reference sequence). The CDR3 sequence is CASSPKTRGEQFF. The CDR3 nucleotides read TGTGCCAGCAGCCCAAAAACGCGCGGTGAGCAGTTCTTC. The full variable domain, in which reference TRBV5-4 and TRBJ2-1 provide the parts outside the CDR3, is ETGVTQSPTHLIKTRGQQVTLRCSSQSGHNTVSWYQQALGQGPQFIFQYYREEENGRGNFPPRFSGLQFPNYSSELNVNALELDDSALYLCASSPKTRGEQFFGPGTRLTVL.

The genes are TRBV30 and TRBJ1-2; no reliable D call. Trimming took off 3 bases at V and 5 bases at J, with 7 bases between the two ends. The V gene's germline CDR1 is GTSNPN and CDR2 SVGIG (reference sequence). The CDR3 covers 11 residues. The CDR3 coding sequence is TGTGCCTGGAGGGCGGCGTATGGCTACACCTTC. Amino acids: CAWRAAYGYTF.

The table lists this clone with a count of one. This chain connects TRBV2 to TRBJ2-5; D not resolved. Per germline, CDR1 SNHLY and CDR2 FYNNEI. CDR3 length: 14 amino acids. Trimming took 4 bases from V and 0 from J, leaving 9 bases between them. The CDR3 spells CASSGSTYQETQYF. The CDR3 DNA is TGTGCCAGCAGTGGTTCGACTTACCAAGAGACCCAGTACTTC.

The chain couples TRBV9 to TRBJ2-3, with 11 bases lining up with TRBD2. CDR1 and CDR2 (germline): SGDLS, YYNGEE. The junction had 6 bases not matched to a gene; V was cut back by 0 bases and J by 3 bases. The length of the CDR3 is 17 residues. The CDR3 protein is CASSVGLTSGSTDTQYF. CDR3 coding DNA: TGTGCCAGCAGCGTAGGCCTTACTAGCGGGAGTACAGATACGCAGTATTTT.

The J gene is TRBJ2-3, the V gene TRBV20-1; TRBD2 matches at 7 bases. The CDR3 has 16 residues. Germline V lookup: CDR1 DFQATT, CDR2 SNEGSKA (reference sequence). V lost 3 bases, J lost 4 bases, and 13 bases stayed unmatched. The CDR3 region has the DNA TGCAGTGCTAGTGCTAGCGGAGACACCTACCCAGATACGCAGTATTTT. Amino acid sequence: CSASASGDTYPDTQYF.

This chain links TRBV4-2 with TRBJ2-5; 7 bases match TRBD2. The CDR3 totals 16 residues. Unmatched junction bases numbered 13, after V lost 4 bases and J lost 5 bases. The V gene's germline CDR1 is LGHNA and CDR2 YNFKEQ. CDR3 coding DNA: TGTGCCAGCAGCCCCCCGGGAGGAGCGGGTGTGGAGACCCAGTACTTC. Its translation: CASSPPGGAGVETQYF.

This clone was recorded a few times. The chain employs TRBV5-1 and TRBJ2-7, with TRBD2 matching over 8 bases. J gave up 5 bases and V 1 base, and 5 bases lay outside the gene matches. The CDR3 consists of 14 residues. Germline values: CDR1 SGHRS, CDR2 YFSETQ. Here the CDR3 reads CASSLKGLGHEQYF. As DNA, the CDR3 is TGCGCCAGCAGCTTGAAGGGACTAGGCCACGAGCAGTACTTC.

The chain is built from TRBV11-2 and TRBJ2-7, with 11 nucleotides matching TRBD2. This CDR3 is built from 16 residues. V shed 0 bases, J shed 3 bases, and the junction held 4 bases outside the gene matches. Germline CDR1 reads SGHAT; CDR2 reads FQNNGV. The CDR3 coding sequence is TGTGCCAGCAGCTTAGATCTCCTAGCGGGAGGCTACGAGCAGTACGTC. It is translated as CASSLDLLAGGYEQYV.

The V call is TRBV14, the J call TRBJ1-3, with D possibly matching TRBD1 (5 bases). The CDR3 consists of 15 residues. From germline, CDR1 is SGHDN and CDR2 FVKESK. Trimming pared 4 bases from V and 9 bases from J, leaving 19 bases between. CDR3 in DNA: TGTGCCAGCAGCCCATACGGAGGGACCTTTGGCACCATATATTTT. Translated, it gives CASSPYGGTFGTIYF.

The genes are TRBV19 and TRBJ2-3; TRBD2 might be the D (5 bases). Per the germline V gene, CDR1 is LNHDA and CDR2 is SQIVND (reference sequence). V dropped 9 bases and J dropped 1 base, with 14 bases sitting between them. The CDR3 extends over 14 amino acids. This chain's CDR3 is CASRSSSGTDTQYF. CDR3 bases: TGTGCCAGCCGTTCTAGCAGCGGCACAGATACGCAGTATTTT. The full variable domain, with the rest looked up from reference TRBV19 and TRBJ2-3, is DGGITQSPKYLFRKEGQNVTLSCEQNLNHDAMYWYRQDPGQGLRLIYYSQIVNDFQKGDIAEGYSVSREKKESFPLTVTSAQKNPTAFYLCASRSSSGTDTQYFGPGTRLTVL.

The chain's CDR3 is CASSPSGFYEQYF. The CDR3 DNA reads as TGTGCCAGCAGCCCCAGCGGATTCTACGAGCAGTACTTC. The rearrangement uses TRBV9 and TRBJ2-7, with D perhaps TRBD2 (5 bases). CDR3 length: 13 residues. V was pared by 4 bases and J by 3 bases, with 11 bases between. CDR1 is SGDLS and CDR2 is YYNGEE in the germline V gene.

CDR3 protein: CASTGGARYWNTEAFF. The CDR3 coding sequence is TGTGCCAGTACGGGGGGGGCTCGTTATTGGAACACTGAAGCTTTCTTT. The chain uses TRBV19 and TRBJ1-1, with D tentatively TRBD1 (6 bases). Looked up from germline, CDR1 is LNHDA and CDR2 is SQIVND (reference sequence). CDR3 length: 16 amino acids. V was cut by 7 bases and J by 1 base, with 19 bases left in between.

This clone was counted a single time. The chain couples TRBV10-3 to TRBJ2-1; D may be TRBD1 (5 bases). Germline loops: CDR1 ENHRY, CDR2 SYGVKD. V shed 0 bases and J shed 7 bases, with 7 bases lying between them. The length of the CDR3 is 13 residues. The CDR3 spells CAISESQGNEQFF. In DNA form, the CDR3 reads TGTGCCATCAGTGAGTCCCAGGGTAATGAGCAGTTCTTC.

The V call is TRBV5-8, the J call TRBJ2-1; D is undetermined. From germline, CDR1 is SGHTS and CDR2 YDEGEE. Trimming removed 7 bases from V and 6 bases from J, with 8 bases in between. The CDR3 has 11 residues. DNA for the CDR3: TGTGCCAGCGCCCCGGTCAATGAGCAGTTCTTC. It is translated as CASAPVNEQFF.

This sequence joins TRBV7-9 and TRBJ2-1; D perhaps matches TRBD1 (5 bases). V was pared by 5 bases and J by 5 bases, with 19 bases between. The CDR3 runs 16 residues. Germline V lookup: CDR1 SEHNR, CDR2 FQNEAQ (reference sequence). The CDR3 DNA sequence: TGTGCCAGCAGCCCTGGGGCCGTTGACTTAAACAATGAGCAGTTCTTC. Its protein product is CASSPGAVDLNNEQFF.

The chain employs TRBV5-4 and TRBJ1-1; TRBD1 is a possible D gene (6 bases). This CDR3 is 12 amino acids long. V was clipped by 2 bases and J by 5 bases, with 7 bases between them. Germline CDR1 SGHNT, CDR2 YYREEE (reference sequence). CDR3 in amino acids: CASSFRGTEAFF. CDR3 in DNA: TGTGCCAGCAGCTTCAGGGGAACTGAAGCTTTCTTT.

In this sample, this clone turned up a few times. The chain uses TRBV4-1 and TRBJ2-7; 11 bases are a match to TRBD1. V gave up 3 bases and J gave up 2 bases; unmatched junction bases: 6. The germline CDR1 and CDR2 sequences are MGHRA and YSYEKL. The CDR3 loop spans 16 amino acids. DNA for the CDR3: TGCGCCAGCAGCCACCCGGGACAGGGGGGAGCCTACGAGCAGTACTTC. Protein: CASSHPGQGGAYEQYF.

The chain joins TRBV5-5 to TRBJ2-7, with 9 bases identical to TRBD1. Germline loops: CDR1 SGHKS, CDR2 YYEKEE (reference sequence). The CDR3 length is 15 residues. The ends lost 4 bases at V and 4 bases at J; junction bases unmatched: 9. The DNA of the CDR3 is TGTGCCAGCAGCGGCACCGGGACAGGGAGGTACGAGCAGTACTTC. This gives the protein CASSGTGTGRYEQYF. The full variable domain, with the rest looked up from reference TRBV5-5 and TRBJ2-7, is DAGVTQSPTHLIKTRGQQVTLRCSPISGHKSVSWYQQVLGQGPQFIFQYYEKEERGRGNFPDRFSARQFPNYSSELNVNALLLGDSALYLCASSGTGTGRYEQYFGPGTRLTVT.

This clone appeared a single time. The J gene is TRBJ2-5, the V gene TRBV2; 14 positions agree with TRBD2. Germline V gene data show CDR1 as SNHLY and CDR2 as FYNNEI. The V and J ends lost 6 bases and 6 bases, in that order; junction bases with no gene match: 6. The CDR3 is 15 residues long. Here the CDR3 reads CASSRTSGGQKTQYF. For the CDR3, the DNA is TGTGCCAGCAGCCGGACTAGCGGGGGGCAGAAGACCCAGTACTTC. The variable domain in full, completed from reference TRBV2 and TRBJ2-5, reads EPEVTQTPSHQVTQMGQEVILRCVPISNHLYFYWYRQILGQKVEFLVSFYNNEISEKSEIFDDQFSVERPDGSNFTLKIRSTKLEDSAMYFCASSRTSGGQKTQYFGPGTRLLVL.

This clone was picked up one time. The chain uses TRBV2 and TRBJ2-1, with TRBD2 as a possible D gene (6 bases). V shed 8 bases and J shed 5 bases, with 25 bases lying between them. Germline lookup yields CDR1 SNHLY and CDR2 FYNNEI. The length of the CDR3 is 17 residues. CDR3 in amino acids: CASAGLRSAHSNNEQFF. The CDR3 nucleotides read TGTGCCAGCGCGGGACTCCGGAGCGCTCATTCCAACAATGAGCAGTTCTTC.

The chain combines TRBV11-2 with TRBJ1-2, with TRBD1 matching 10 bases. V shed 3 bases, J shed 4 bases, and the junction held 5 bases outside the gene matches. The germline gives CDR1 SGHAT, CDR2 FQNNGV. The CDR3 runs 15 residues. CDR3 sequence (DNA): TGTGCCAGCAGCTTCTCGGGACAGGGGACCTATGGCTACACCTTC. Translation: CASSFSGQGTYGYTF.

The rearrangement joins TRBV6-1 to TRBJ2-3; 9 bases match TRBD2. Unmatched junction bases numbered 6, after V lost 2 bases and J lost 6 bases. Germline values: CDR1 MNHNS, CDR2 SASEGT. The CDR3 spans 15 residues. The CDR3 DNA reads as TGTGCCAGCAGTGAACCGCGGGGGGGCCGGGATACGCAGTATTTT. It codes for CASSEPRGGRDTQYF.

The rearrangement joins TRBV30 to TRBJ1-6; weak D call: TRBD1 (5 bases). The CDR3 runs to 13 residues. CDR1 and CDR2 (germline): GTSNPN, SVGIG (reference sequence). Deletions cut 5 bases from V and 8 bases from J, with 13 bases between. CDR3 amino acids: CAWDGGIDSPLHF. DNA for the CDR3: TGTGCCTGGGATGGGGGGATCGATTCACCCCTCCACTTT.

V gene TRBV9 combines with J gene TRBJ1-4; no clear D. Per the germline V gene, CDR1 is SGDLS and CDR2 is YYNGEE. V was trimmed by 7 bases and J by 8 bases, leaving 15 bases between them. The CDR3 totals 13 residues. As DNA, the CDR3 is TGTGCCAGCGGCGCGGCGGGAGGAGAAAAACTGTTTTTT. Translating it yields CASGAAGGEKLFF. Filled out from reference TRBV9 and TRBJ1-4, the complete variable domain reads DSGVTQTPKHLITATGQRVTLRCSPRSGDLSVYWYQQSLDQGLQFLIQYYNGEERAKGNILERFSAQQFPDLHSELNLSSLELGDSALYFCASGAAGGEKLFFGSGTQLSVL.